These T cell receptor beta chains were read from a single sample in a study of blood T cell repertoires in COVID-19. Clones were read by immunoSEQ multiplex PCR, and TCRdb kept only the in-frame ones, dropping some. This sample has 100,000 to 150,000 clones; approximately 80% occur once, and the top ten carry just under 25%. Sequenced input: peripheral blood. All receptors derive from a human donor in a cohort sampled during active COVID-19. The CDR3 runs from the conserved cysteine through the conserved F or W. The order of the fields is J gene, D gene, clone size, V gene, CDR3 protein, CDR3 DNA. A D gene is named only where the DNA matches it firmly. Rows may omit the clone size; those that give it use once, few, many or a size class.

J: TRBJ1-2
D: .
size: .
V: TRBV4-2
CDR3: CASSNRDTYGYTF
DNA: TGTGCCAGCAGCAACAGGGACACGTATGGCTACACCTTC

J: TRBJ1-1
D: TRBD1
size: .
V: TRBV5-6
CDR3: CASSLDAGGWNTEAFF
DNA: TGTGCCAGCAGCTTGGATGCAGGGGGCTGGAACACTGAAGCTTTCTTT

J: TRBJ1-1
D: .
size: .
V: TRBV15
CDR3: CATSRSRRTEAFF
DNA: TGTGCCACCAGCAGGTCCCGGAGGACTGAAGCTTTCTTT

J: TRBJ1-4
D: TRBD1
size: .
V: TRBV6-5
CDR3: CASSLDRANEKLFF
DNA: TGTGCCAGCAGCTTAGACAGGGCTAATGAAAAACTGTTTTTT

J: TRBJ2-5
D: TRBD2
size: .
V: TRBV3-1/TRBV3-2
CDR3: CASSTGGTQYF
DNA: TGTGCCAGCAGCACGGGGGGGACCCAGTACTTC

J: TRBJ2-2
D: TRBD2
size: .
V: TRBV4-1
CDR3: CASSQGVAGAYTGELFF
DNA: TGCGCCAGCAGCCAAGGGGTAGCGGGAGCATACACCGGGGAGCTGTTTTTT

J: TRBJ1-1
D: TRBD1
size: .
V: TRBV27
CDR3: CASSRYRAGQGWTEAFF
DNA: TGTGCCAGCAGTCGTTATCGAGCGGGACAGGGTTGGACTGAAGCTTTCTTT

J: TRBJ2-3
D: .
size: .
V: TRBV7-2
CDR3: CASSLIGSVIDTQYF
DNA: TGTGCCAGCAGCTTAATCGGGAGTGTAATCGATACGCAGTATTTT

J: TRBJ1-1
D: .
size: .
V: TRBV4-3
CDR3: CASSQDRAAEAFF
DNA: TGCGCCAGCAGCCAAGACAGGGCCGCTGAAGCTTTCTTT

J: TRBJ2-3
D: TRBD2
size: once
V: TRBV7-3
CDR3: CASSELTSGRDTQYF
DNA: TGTGCCAGCAGCGAACTTACTAGCGGGAGGGATACGCAGTATTTT

J: TRBJ2-2
D: .
size: few
V: TRBV19
CDR3: CASSIGGGLTGELFF
DNA: TGTGCCAGTAGTATAGGAGGGGGTCTCACCGGGGAGCTGTTTTTT

J: TRBJ2-7
D: .
size: .
V: TRBV6-2/TRBV6-3
CDR3: CASSVGDVRGEQYF
DNA: TGTGCCAGCAGTGTCGGAGACGTCCGAGGCGAGCAGTACTTC

J: TRBJ2-7
D: TRBD1
size: .
V: TRBV18
CDR3: CASSPATGGLYEQYF
DNA: TGTGCCAGCTCGCCCGCGACAGGGGGTCTTTACGAGCAGTACTTC

J: TRBJ2-2
D: .
size: few
V: TRBV11-3
CDR3: CASSLGQGNTGELFF
DNA: TGTGCCAGCAGCTTGGGCCAGGGGAACACCGGGGAGCTGTTTTTT

J: TRBJ1-5
D: .
size: .
V: TRBV28
CDR3: CASSLFPGLSNQPQHF
DNA: TGTGCCAGCAGTTTATTTCCAGGGCTAAGCAATCAGCCCCAGCATTTT

J: TRBJ1-4
D: .
size: .
V: TRBV7-9
CDR3: CASSKGSATNEKLFF
DNA: TGTGCCAGCAGCAAGGGGTCTGCAACTAATGAAAAACTGTTTTTT

J: TRBJ2-7
D: TRBD1
size: .
V: TRBV9
CDR3: CASSPDRGEQYF
DNA: TGTGCCAGCAGCCCCGACAGGGGCGAGCAGTACTTC

J: TRBJ2-7
D: TRBD1
size: .
V: TRBV5-5
CDR3: CASSSLKTGAATRQYF
DNA: TGTGCCAGCAGCTCCCTCAAAACAGGGGCCGCTACGAGGCAGTACTTC

J: TRBJ2-2
D: TRBD1
size: .
V: TRBV7-9
CDR3: CASSSTNRGLGTGELFF
DNA: TGTGCCAGCAGCTCCACAAACAGGGGGCTGGGGACCGGGGAGCTGTTTTTT

J: TRBJ1-6
D: .
size: once
V: TRBV19
CDR3: CASSIRGLRESPLHF
DNA: TGTGCCAGTAGTATTCGGGGTCTTCGAGAATCACCCCTCCACTTT

J: TRBJ1-1
D: .
size: .
V: TRBV20-1
CDR3: CSASGAEGRDTEAFF
DNA: TGCAGTGCTAGTGGGGCGGAGGGGCGCGACACTGAAGCTTTCTTT

J: TRBJ2-7
D: TRBD1
size: .
V: TRBV4-3
CDR3: CASSLLPGQGRYEQYF
DNA: TGCGCCAGCAGCCTTTTACCGGGACAGGGACGCTACGAGCAGTACTTC

J: TRBJ1-3
D: .
size: .
V: TRBV30
CDR3: CAWGSPSGGPGNTIYF
DNA: TGTGCCTGGGGGTCCCCATCGGGGGGCCCTGGAAACACCATATATTTT

J: TRBJ1-1
D: TRBD1
size: .
V: TRBV12-3/TRBV12-4
CDR3: CASSLRQGTSAFF
DNA: TGTGCCAGCAGTTTAAGACAGGGGACTTCGGCTTTCTTT

J: TRBJ2-1
D: TRBD2
size: .
V: TRBV6-5
CDR3: CASSYSKIRGVNEQFF
DNA: TGTGCCAGCAGTTACTCGAAGATTCGGGGGGTCAATGAGCAGTTCTTC

J: TRBJ2-5
D: TRBD2
size: .
V: TRBV5-5
CDR3: CASSLVREGTQYF
DNA: TGTGCCAGCAGCTTGGTCAGGGAGGGGACCCAGTACTTC

J: TRBJ2-1
D: .
size: .
V: TRBV5-6
CDR3: CASSLAAAAVYNEQFF
DNA: TGTGCCAGCAGCTTGGCCGCGGCAGCGGTCTACAATGAGCAGTTCTTC

J: TRBJ2-1
D: .
size: .
V: TRBV11-3
CDR3: CASSLAGQSSSYNEQFF
DNA: TGTGCCAGCAGCTTAGCCGGACAGTCTAGCTCCTACAATGAGCAGTTCTTC

J: TRBJ2-3
D: TRBD2
size: .
V: TRBV10-3
CDR3: CAISGSGLAGLGADTQYF
DNA: TGTGCCATCAGTGGCTCGGGACTAGCGGGCTTAGGGGCCGATACGCAGTATTTT

J: TRBJ1-3
D: .
size: few
V: TRBV20-1
CDR3: CSAYSGNTIYF
DNA: TGCAGTGCTTACTCTGGAAACACCATATATTTT

J: TRBJ1-2
D: TRBD1
size: .
V: TRBV18
CDR3: CASSIQGMGYGYTF
DNA: TGTGCCAGCTCCATACAGGGGATGGGCTATGGCTACACCTTC

J: TRBJ1-2
D: .
size: few
V: TRBV10-3
CDR3: CAISEEAGPYGYTF
DNA: TGTGCCATCAGTGAGGAGGCAGGGCCCTATGGCTACACCTTC

J: TRBJ2-2
D: .
size: .
V: TRBV5-4
CDR3: CASSLRAANTGELFF
DNA: TGTGCCAGCAGCTTGCGAGCCGCTAACACCGGGGAGCTGTTTTTT

J: TRBJ2-3
D: .
size: .
V: TRBV7-9
CDR3: CASSLAGITNTQYF
DNA: TGTGCCAGCAGCTTAGCCGGGATCACTAATACGCAGTATTTT

J: TRBJ1-4
D: TRBD1
size: few
V: TRBV7-9
CDR3: CASSSGQGGVNEKLFF
DNA: TGTGCCAGCAGCTCGGGACAGGGAGGGGTAAATGAAAAACTGTTTTTT

J: TRBJ2-1
D: TRBD2
size: .
V: TRBV11-1
CDR3: CASSSRSGKGYNEQFF
DNA: TGTGCCAGCAGCTCCCGCAGCGGGAAGGGCTACAATGAGCAGTTCTTC

J: TRBJ1-5
D: TRBD1
size: .
V: TRBV19
CDR3: CASSVDRGQPQHF
DNA: TGTGCCAGTAGTGTCGACAGGGGCCAGCCCCAGCATTTT

J: TRBJ2-5
D: TRBD1
size: .
V: TRBV28
CDR3: CASSGAATGQETQYF
DNA: TGTGCCAGCAGTGGCGCAGCGACAGGGCAAGAGACCCAGTACTTC

J: TRBJ1-1
D: .
size: .
V: TRBV6-5
CDR3: CASSTGTENTEAFF
DNA: TGTGCCAGCTCAACCGGGACTGAGAACACTGAAGCTTTCTTT

J: TRBJ1-3
D: TRBD1
size: .
V: TRBV9
CDR3: CASSLGTGERSRGNTIYF
DNA: TGTGCCAGCAGCCTCGGGACAGGGGAACGGTCACGTGGAAACACCATATATTTT

J: TRBJ2-1
D: TRBD2
size: .
V: TRBV19
CDR3: CASQKGLADLSYNEQFF
DNA: TGTGCCAGTCAGAAGGGTCTAGCGGACCTCTCCTACAATGAGCAGTTCTTC

J: TRBJ1-5
D: .
size: .
V: TRBV16
CDR3: CASSRQGQPQHF
DNA: TGTGCCAGCAGTCGTCAGGGTCAGCCCCAGCATTTT

J: TRBJ1-2
D: TRBD1
size: .
V: TRBV18
CDR3: CASSPQGQPNYGYTF
DNA: TGTGCCAGCTCACCACAGGGACAGCCCAACTATGGCTACACCTTC

J: TRBJ2-1
D: TRBD2
size: .
V: TRBV6-4
CDR3: CASSDPWKSSGESSYNEQFF
DNA: TGTGCCAGCAGTGACCCTTGGAAGAGTAGCGGGGAGAGCTCCTACAATGAGCAGTTCTTC

J: TRBJ2-5
D: .
size: .
V: TRBV7-2
CDR3: CASSGGTVDRETQYF
DNA: TGTGCCAGCAGCGGCGGGACGGTAGATCGGGAGACCCAGTACTTC

J: TRBJ2-3
D: TRBD2
size: .
V: TRBV4-1
CDR3: CASSQDGTSGVSTDTQYF
DNA: TGCGCCAGCAGCCAAGATGGGACTAGCGGGGTTAGCACAGATACGCAGTATTTT